The 24 T cell receptor beta chains below were found in one sample sequenced in a study of T cell responses to AZD1222 COVID-19 vaccine. Data came from immunoSEQ multiplex PCR; TCRdb stores just in-frame clones and leaves some out. The sample contains about 120,000 clones, over 75% of which appear only once. The sample in question was peripheral blood, obtained on day 0 of AZD1222 vaccination. The receptors stem from an adult in good health.

This clone was counted a single time. V usage is TRBV5-8 and J usage is TRBJ1-1; TRBD1 agrees at 7 bases. J gave up 0 bases and V 4 bases, and 9 bases lay outside the gene matches. Germline V lookup: CDR1 SGHTS, CDR2 YDEGEE. The CDR3 extends over 16 amino acids. CDR3: CASSPIPGQMNTEAFF. The DNA of the CDR3 is TGTGCCAGCAGCCCTATACCGGGACAGATGAACACTGAAGCTTTCTTT.

The chain joins TRBV7-9 to TRBJ2-5, with D perhaps TRBD1 (5 bases). The germline CDR1 and CDR2 sequences are SEHNR and FQNEAQ (reference sequence). This CDR3 has 17 residues. V was cut by 5 bases and J by 5 bases, with 24 bases left in between. CDR3 in amino acids: CASSPKYQGPRWETQYF. DNA of the CDR3: TGTGCCAGCAGCCCTAAATACCAGGGCCCTAGGTGGGAGACCCAGTACTTC.

This clone appeared once. The V and J genes are TRBV19 and TRBJ2-7; TRBD1 might be the D (5 bases). The CDR3 extends over 14 amino acids. Germline assignment: CDR1 LNHDA and CDR2 SQIVND (reference sequence). The ends were cut back, 6 bases at V and 0 bases at J, with 12 bases in the middle. Here the CDR3 reads CASSLTVTSYEQYF. The CDR3 DNA reads TGTGCCAGTAGCTTGACAGTTACCTCCTACGAGCAGTACTTC.

CDR3 in amino acids: CASSQETSTGYEQYF. The CDR3 DNA sequence: TGTGCCAGCAGCCAAGAAACGAGTACTGGTTACGAGCAGTACTTC. The rearrangement uses TRBV4-2 and TRBJ2-7, with D hard to call. Germline lookup yields CDR1 LGHNA and CDR2 YNFKEQ. Deletions cut 0 bases from V and 4 bases from J, with 13 bases between. The CDR3 loop spans 15 amino acids.

The chain is built from TRBV19 and TRBJ1-2; D is possibly TRBD1 (5 bases). The V end lost 8 bases, the J end lost 10 bases, and 14 bases lay between the germline ends. This CDR3 has 11 amino acids. Germline-derived CDR1 and CDR2 are LNHDA and SQIVND (reference sequence). The chain's CDR3 is CASGRTGDYTF. In DNA form, the CDR3 reads TGTGCCAGTGGGAGGACGGGGGACTACACCTTC.

The J gene is TRBJ2-5, the V gene TRBV20-1, with TRBD2 matching over 10 bases. The CDR3 has 16 amino acids. The J segment lost 2 bases and the V segment lost 3 bases, leaving 9 bases of the junction unmatched. CDR1 DFQATT and CDR2 SNEGSKA come from the germline V gene (reference sequence). As DNA, the CDR3 is TGCAGTGCTAGTTATGTAGCGGGGGGACCACAAGAGACCCAGTACTTC. Translated, it gives CSASYVAGGPQETQYF.

This chain connects TRBV14 to TRBJ2-3; D might be TRBD1 or TRBD2, each matching 6 bases. This CDR3 is 15 amino acids long. Trimming cost V 1 base and J 4 bases, with 12 bases left between them. Germline V gives CDR1 SGHDN, CDR2 FVKESK. The DNA for the CDR3 is TGTGCCAGCAGCCAAGGTCCTGGGGGGCCAGATACGCAGTATTTT. This translates into CASSQGPGGPDTQYF.

The rearrangement links TRBV13 to TRBJ2-3, with 9 bases fitting TRBD2. J was trimmed by 7 bases and V by 6 bases; bases with no gene match: 8. This CDR3 region has 14 residues. Looked up from germline, CDR1 is PRHDT and CDR2 is FYEKMQ (reference sequence). CDR3 sequence reads: CASRPIAGEHTQYF. CDR3 nucleotides: TGTGCCAGCAGACCTATAGCGGGGGAACATACGCAGTATTTT. Complete variable domain (other parts from reference TRBV13 and TRBJ2-3): AAGVIQSPRHLIKEKRETATLKCYPIPRHDTVYWYQQGPGQDPQFLISFYEKMQSDKGSIPDRFSAQQFSDYHSELNMSSLELGDSALYFCASRPIAGEHTQYFGPGTRLTVL.

The chain is built from TRBV6-1 and TRBJ1-2; TRBD1 might be the D (5 bases). Per the germline V gene, CDR1 is MNHNS and CDR2 is SASEGT. The CDR3 has 13 amino acids. With 5 bases removed from V and 9 bases from J, the gap between germline ends came to 16 bases. This CDR3 is CASSNPGIYRYTF. The CDR3 DNA reads as TGTGCCAGCAGTAACCCAGGGATTTATCGCTACACCTTC.

CDR3 sequence: CSVVSLAGVSYEQYF. In DNA form, the CDR3 reads TGCAGCGTTGTATCGCTAGCGGGGGTCTCCTACGAGCAGTACTTC. The J gene is TRBJ2-7, the V gene TRBV29-1, with 10 bases matching TRBD2. The length of the CDR3 is 15 residues. Germline loops: CDR1 SQVTM, CDR2 ANQGSEA. With 4 bases clipped from V and 0 bases from J, the junction kept 6 bases outside the gene matches.

The V gene is TRBV7-2, the J gene TRBJ2-2, with 13 bases aligning to TRBD2. This CDR3 is built from 18 residues. J was trimmed by 7 bases and V by 4 bases; bases with no gene match: 12. Germline CDR1 reads SGHTA; CDR2 reads FQGNSA. CDR3 DNA sequence: TGTGCCAGCAGCTCCCCCCCGGGACTAGCGGGGTTACTCGGGGAGCTGTTTTTT. As protein: CASSSPPGLAGLLGELFF. Together with reference TRBV7-2 and TRBJ2-2, the CDR3 gives the full variable domain: GAGVSQSPSNKVTEKGKDVELRCDPISGHTALYWYRQSLGQGLEFLIYFQGNSAPDKSGLPSDRFSAERTGGSVSTLTIQRTQQEDSAVYLCASSSPPGLAGLLGELFFGEGSRLTVL.

This clone has a single count. The gene calls are TRBV5-1 and TRBJ2-7; a weak D match, TRBD2 (5 bases). Trimming cost V 1 base and J 6 bases, with 14 bases left between them. Looked up from germline, CDR1 is SGHRS and CDR2 is YFSETQ. The CDR3 is 14 residues long. Here the CDR3 reads CASSLSVLAREQYF. DNA for the CDR3: TGCGCCAGCAGCTTGTCTGTTCTAGCCCGCGAGCAGTACTTC.

This rearrangement joins TRBV27 to TRBJ2-2; D possibly corresponds to TRBD1 (6 bases). Per the germline V gene, CDR1 is MNHEY and CDR2 is SMNVEV (reference sequence). V lost 5 bases and J lost 8, with 21 bases in between. The CDR3 length is 16 residues. DNA of the CDR3: TGTGCCAGCAGTAACACCAGGACAGCGAGGGTAGGGGAGCTGTTTTTT. Translated: CASSNTRTARVGELFF.

This chain uses TRBV9 with TRBJ1-1, with D unresolved. V was shortened by 0 bases and J by 2 bases, with 11 bases between the two germline ends. CDR1 and CDR2 (germline): SGDLS, YYNGEE. This CDR3 contains 15 residues. CDR3 DNA: TGTGCCAGCAGCGTAGGGTCTTTGGGAAACACTGAAGCTTTCTTT. Protein product: CASSVGSLGNTEAFF. The variable domain in full, with the rest retrieved from reference TRBV9 and TRBJ1-1, is DSGVTQTPKHLITATGQRVTLRCSPRSGDLSVYWYQQSLDQGLQFLIQYYNGEERAKGNILERFSAQQFPDLHSELNLSSLELGDSALYFCASSVGSLGNTEAFFGQGTRLTVV.

The rearrangement joins TRBV7-9 to TRBJ1-1, with 7 bases matching TRBD1. Trimming at V came to 6 bases and at J to 6 bases, leaving 4 bases not matched to a gene. This CDR3 contains 12 residues. CDR1 is SEHNR, CDR2 FQNEAQ, per germline (reference sequence). The CDR3 coding sequence is TGTGCCAGCAGGTCGACAGGGTCTGAAGCTTTCTTT. It specifies CASRSTGSEAFF.

Remarks on this clone: The identical CDR3 is also encoded by other nucleotide sequences in the sample. The chain carries TRBV18 and TRBJ1-1, with D unresolved. CDR3 size: 13 residues. Germline CDR1 and CDR2: KGHSH and LQKENI. Trimming stripped 6 bases from V and 2 bases from J, with 10 bases between. CDR3 DNA: TGTGCCAGCTCCCGGGGAGAAAACACTGAAGCTTTCTTT. Its translation: CASSRGENTEAFF.

The V gene is TRBV5-1, the J gene TRBJ2-5; 10 bases are shared with TRBD2. The CDR3 spans 16 residues. The J segment lost 9 bases and the V segment lost 1 base, leaving 12 bases of the junction unmatched. Germline values: CDR1 SGHRS, CDR2 YFSETQ. The CDR3 protein is CASSLILAGKREAQYF. The CDR3 nucleotides are TGCGCCAGCAGCTTGATACTAGCGGGGAAACGTGAGGCCCAGTACTTC.

The CDR3 DNA is TGCAGCGGTGAGGGAATTATGAACACTGAAGCTTTCTTT. It encodes CSGEGIMNTEAFF. The J gene is TRBJ1-1, the V gene TRBV29-1; D gene ambiguous. This CDR3 is built from 13 residues. Trimming took off 7 bases at V and 0 bases at J, with 12 bases between the two ends. Germline CDR1 SQVTM, CDR2 ANQGSEA.

This chain uses TRBV11-3 with TRBJ2-1, with TRBD2 matching over 9 bases. Unmatched junction bases numbered 15, after V lost 4 bases and J lost 8 bases. Germline V gene data show CDR1 as SGHNT and CDR2 as YENEEA. This CDR3 is 17 amino acids long. In DNA form, the CDR3 reads TGTGCCAGCAGCTGGCATAGCGGGGGCGAAGGCGTAGATGAGCAGTTCTTC. Its translation is CASSWHSGGEGVDEQFF.

The chain links TRBV15 to TRBJ1-4; no definite D call. V dropped 8 bases and J dropped 7 bases, with 14 bases sitting between them. The germline V gene has CDR1 LNHNV and CDR2 YYDKDF (reference sequence). This CDR3 comprises 13 residues. CDR3 loop: CATRASGSEKLFF. Here the CDR3 DNA reads TGTGCCACCCGGGCCTCTGGGAGTGAAAAACTGTTTTTT.

This chain connects TRBV6-5 to TRBJ2-4, with 8 bases aligning to TRBD1. Germline V lookup: CDR1 MNHEY, CDR2 SVGAGI. The junction had 5 bases not matched to a gene; V was cut back by 6 bases and J by 4 bases. This CDR3 region has 14 residues. CDR3 residues: CASSPGTGKNIQYF. CDR3 sequence (DNA): TGTGCCAGCAGCCCCGGGACAGGAAAAAACATTCAGTACTTC.

This clone was recorded only once. The chain is built from TRBV12-3 or TRBV12-4 and TRBJ2-2; perhaps TRBD2 as D (7 bases). V was shortened by 11 bases and J by 2 bases, with 12 bases between the two germline ends. The CDR3 consists of 13 residues. The CDR3 loop is CASGGYNTGELFF. As DNA, the CDR3 is TGTGCCTCGGGGGGCTATAACACCGGGGAGCTGTTTTTT.

This chain uses TRBV7-9 with TRBJ2-3; D is unclear. The CDR3 covers 12 residues. The V end lost 11 bases, the J end lost 2 bases, and 11 bases lay between the germline ends. The germline CDR1 and CDR2 sequences are SEHNR and FQNEAQ (reference sequence). The CDR3 region is CAVSGVTDTQYF. CDR3 DNA sequence: TGTGCCGTGTCTGGGGTCACAGATACGCAGTATTTT. The whole variable domain, filled in from reference TRBV7-9 and TRBJ2-3, reads DTGVSQNPRHKITKRGQNVTFRCDPISEHNRLYWYRQTLGQGPEFLTYFQNEAQLEKSRLLSDRFSAERPKGSFSTLEIQRTEQGDSAMYLCAVSGVTDTQYFGPGTRLTVL.

V usage is TRBV10-3 and J usage is TRBJ2-7; 7 nucleotides agree with TRBD1. CDR3 length equals 12 residues. The ends lost 6 bases at V and 6 bases at J; junction bases unmatched: 5. Germline lookup yields CDR1 ENHRY and CDR2 SYGVKD. The CDR3 reads CAISRTGSEQYF. CDR3 sequence (DNA): TGTGCCATCAGCCGGACAGGAAGCGAGCAGTACTTC.